These T cell receptor beta chains were read from a single sample in a study of blood T cell repertoires in COVID-19. Method: immunoSEQ multiplex PCR; TCRdb's copy keeps in-frame clones and lacks some. Here the sample spans roughly 42,000 clones, about 92% being singletons. Sequences were obtained from peripheral blood. The receptors come from a man in his fifties with COVID-19, enrolled during active disease. The CDR3 runs from the conserved cysteine through the conserved F or W. Fields, in order: J gene, V gene, clone size, D gene, CDR3 protein, CDR3 DNA. The D gene is left open where the match is weak. Not all rows give a size; the values are once, few, many and, for expanded clones, a class.

TRBJ2-3 TRBV7-9 . . CASSPDRSGTDTQYF TGTGCCAGCAGCCCCGACCGGAGCGGCACAGATACGCAGTATTTT
TRBJ1-1 TRBV5-1 . TRBD1 CASSWNRGANTEAFF TGCGCCAGCAGCTGGAACAGGGGAGCGAACACTGAAGCTTTCTTT
TRBJ2-7 TRBV2 . TRBD1 CASKRDSSSYEQYF TGTGCCAGCAAACGGGACAGCAGCTCCTACGAGCAGTACTTC
TRBJ2-3 TRBV7-9 . . CASSLDSHGRVGDTQYF TGTGCCAGCAGCTTAGACTCCCACGGGAGAGTAGGAGATACGCAGTATTTT
TRBJ2-1 TRBV30 . . CAWSVSSHNEQFF TGTGCCTGGAGTGTTTCTAGCCACAATGAGCAGTTCTTC
TRBJ1-2 TRBV5-1 . TRBD1 CASSLDTGGLGYTF TGCGCCAGCAGCTTGGATACAGGGGGCCTTGGCTACACCTTC
TRBJ1-4 TRBV28 once . CASSFGGGGVFEKLFF TGTGCCAGCAGTTTTGGAGGGGGAGGGGTTTTTGAAAAACTGTTTTTT
TRBJ1-2 TRBV27 . TRBD1 CASSSPTDRGYGYTF TGTGCCAGCAGTTCACCCACGGACAGGGGCTATGGCTACACCTTC
TRBJ1-2 TRBV12-3/TRBV12-4 . . CASRLQGNYGYTF TGTGCCAGCAGACTACAGGGAAACTATGGCTACACCTTC
TRBJ2-1 TRBV7-3 few TRBD2 CASSIEPLAVLSYNEQFF TGTGCCAGCAGCATCGAGCCACTAGCGGTCCTCTCCTACAATGAGCAGTTCTTC
TRBJ1-1 TRBV13 few TRBD1 CASSLSRGLTEAFF TGTGCCAGCAGCTTAAGCAGGGGGCTCACTGAAGCTTTCTTT
TRBJ1-4 TRBV5-4 . . CASSLRGGAGEKLFF TGTGCCAGCAGCTTGAGGGGGGGCGCGGGGGAAAAACTGTTTTTT
TRBJ1-3 TRBV2 . . CASTGEEGNTIYF TGTGCCAGCACAGGGGAAGAAGGAAACACCATATATTTT
TRBJ2-7 TRBV29-1 . TRBD1 CSVEKPTGGQGEQYF TGCAGCGTTGAAAAGCCAACAGGGGGCCAGGGCGAGCAGTACTTC
TRBJ1-1 TRBV29-1 . TRBD1 CSAGQGLTEAFF TGCAGCGCAGGACAGGGTCTCACTGAAGCTTTCTTT
TRBJ2-7 TRBV7-2 . . CASGTSYEQYF TGTGCCAGCGGGACTTCCTACGAGCAGTACTTC
TRBJ2-7 TRBV27 once TRBD1 CASSAGQGGSYEQYF TGTGCCAGCAGTGCGGGACAGGGGGGCTCCTACGAGCAGTACTTC
TRBJ2-5 TRBV4-2 . TRBD2 CASSQAASGGLETQYF TGTGCCAGCAGCCAAGCTGCTAGCGGGGGACTAGAGACCCAGTACTTC
TRBJ2-3 TRBV3-1/TRBV3-2 . TRBD2 CASSPASGRTDTQYF TGTGCCAGCAGCCCAGCTAGCGGGAGGACAGATACGCAGTATTTT
TRBJ2-1 TRBV19 once . CASSRSGGNEQFF TGTGCCAGTAGTAGGTCAGGAGGCAATGAGCAGTTCTTC
TRBJ1-5 TRBV24-1 . . CATSDLHPFARASNQPQHF TGTGCCACCAGTGATTTGCACCCGTTTGCCAGGGCGAGCAATCAGCCCCAGCATTTT
TRBJ2-5 TRBV9 . TRBD1 CASSPGTVYQETQYF TGTGCCAGCAGCCCCGGGACAGTATACCAAGAGACCCAGTACTTC
TRBJ1-5 TRBV10-3 . TRBD1 CAIGTEGNQPQHF TGTGCCATCGGGACAGAAGGCAATCAGCCCCAGCATTTT
TRBJ2-2 TRBV5-1 . . CASSLAGGANTGELFF TGCGCCAGCAGCTTGGCTGGGGGCGCGAACACCGGGGAGCTGTTTTTT
TRBJ1-1 TRBV10-3 few . CAIQPSVNTEAFF TGTGCCATCCAACCTAGCGTGAACACTGAAGCTTTCTTT
TRBJ2-3 TRBV7-2 . TRBD2 CASSLALAGGFTDTQYF TGTGCCAGCAGCTTAGCGCTAGCGGGAGGGTTCACAGATACGCAGTATTTT
TRBJ1-1 TRBV4-2 . . CASSQDGKPGTEAFF TGTGCCAGCAGCCAAGATGGAAAACCGGGCACTGAAGCTTTCTTT